This T cell receptor beta chain was recovered during a study of shared clonotypes between healthy human individuals. Whole-study findings and limits: Memory subsets generally showed smaller estimated richness than naive subsets did. It was observed that approximately 5% of naive CD4 clonotypes were shared across a few donors.

A note on this clone: Antigen: not known.

There are 16 residues in the CDR3. The germline V gene encodes CDR1 MNHNS and CDR2 SASEGT. The V gene end was trimmed by 4 bases and the J gene end by 7 bases; junction bases not matched to a gene: 10. The authors split each subset's genomic DNA evenly across several immunoSEQ plates. The repertoire was sequenced with immunoSEQ multiplex PCR; TCRdb's copy has only in-frame clones and lacks some. This sample has hundreds of thousands of clones, with 73% found just once. The source of this sequence is a young woman in good health. The sequenced sample consisted of memory CD4+ T cells sorted from blood. The subset is: CD45RA-negative fraction. The rearrangement uses TRBV6-1 and TRBJ2-1; 10 nucleotides agree with TRBD1. Here the CDR3 reads CASSGPGTGEVNEQFF. The CDR3 DNA reads TGTGCCAGCAGTGGACCCGGGACAGGGGAGGTAAATGAGCAGTTCTTC.